This T cell receptor beta chain was captured in a study of blood T cell repertoires in COVID-19. The CDR3 runs 19 residues. The V gene's germline CDR1 is LNHDA and CDR2 SQIVND (reference sequence). J was trimmed by 0 bases and V by 4 bases; bases with no gene match: 10. Only in-frame clones appear in the TCRdb table, and some are missing; sequencing was by immunoSEQ multiplex PCR. The profile shows over 200,000 clones, roughly four fifths of them singletons. Specimen: PBMCs or T cells enriched from blood (not recorded which). This rearrangement joins TRBV19 to TRBJ2-2; 11 bases line up with TRBD1. The sequence was collected from a man aged 55 to 70 who had recovered from COVID-19. CDR3 region: CASSNLRDRGISNTGELFF. The CDR3 nucleotides read TGTGCCAGTAGTAATCTCCGGGACAGGGGGATTTCGAACACCGGGGAGCTGTTTTTT.